A single sample gave rise to the 26 T cell receptor beta chains below, sequenced in a study of shared clonotypes between healthy human individuals. Sequencing was performed with immunoSEQ multiplex PCR; in TCRdb, only in-frame clones are kept and a portion is missing. The sample yields about 2.3 million clones, more than 85% seen once. What was sequenced was naive CD4+ T cells from PBMCs. The subset was: CD45RA+ positively selected. These receptors were obtained from a man between 18 and 29 years old in good health. Some clones in this sample may be carry-over from other donors' samples.

This chain joins TRBV7-3 and TRBJ2-6; D call uncertain. V was clipped by 5 bases and J by 0 bases, with 17 bases between them. Germline CDR1 is SGHTA and CDR2 is FQGTGA. This CDR3 is 18 amino acids long. CDR3 DNA sequence: TGTGCCAGCAGCCCCCAACGGGTAGAATACTCTGGGGCCAACGTCCTGACTTTC. Protein product: CASSPQRVEYSGANVLTF.

The V call is TRBV4-1, the J call TRBJ1-6, with D perhaps matching TRBD1 (6 bases). Per germline, CDR1 MGHRA and CDR2 YSYEKL. The CDR3 sequence is 15 residues long. The V end was cut by 5 bases, the J end by 5 bases, with 13 bases between. The CDR3 sequence is CASSTGAGDNSPLHF. The CDR3 region has the DNA TGCGCCAGCAGCACCGGGGCAGGGGATAATTCACCCCTCCACTTT.

A single count supports this clone. The rearrangement links TRBV6-1 to TRBJ2-3; D call uncertain. Per germline, CDR1 MNHNS and CDR2 SASEGT. This CDR3 comprises 11 residues. Deletions cut 4 bases from V and 3 bases from J, with 2 bases between. The CDR3 DNA reads as TGTGCCAGCAGTGCAACAGATACGCAGTATTTT. Its translation: CASSATDTQYF.

Remarks on this clone: This specimen includes other DNA sequences encoding the same CDR3. CDR3 residues: CASSVVGYNEQFF. DNA of the CDR3: TGTGCCAGCAGTGTAGTCGGGTACAATGAGCAGTTCTTC. V and J are TRBV2 and TRBJ2-1; no reliable D call. The CDR3 length is 13 residues. V lost 4 bases, J lost 4 bases, and 8 bases lay in between. Germline V lookup: CDR1 SNHLY, CDR2 FYNNEI.

This clone showed up just a few times. This chain joins TRBV28 and TRBJ1-2, with D perhaps matching TRBD1 (5 bases). The length of the CDR3 is 16 residues. Germline CDR1 reads MDHEN; CDR2 reads SYDVKM. V dropped 2 bases and J dropped 0 bases, with 13 bases sitting between them. The CDR3 protein is CASSLGGAGSNYGYTF. The CDR3 DNA reads TGTGCCAGCAGTTTAGGAGGGGCAGGCTCTAACTATGGCTACACCTTC.

The chain carries TRBV5-1 and TRBJ2-3; 11 positions match TRBD2. CDR1 and CDR2 (germline): SGHRS, YFSETQ. The CDR3 contains 16 residues. J lost 4 bases, V lost 0 bases, and 4 bases had no gene match. CDR3 DNA: TGCGCCAGCAGCTTGGGGTTTAGCGGGAGGGCAGATACGCAGTATTTT. Protein: CASSLGFSGRADTQYF. The full variable domain, rest sourced from reference TRBV5-1 and TRBJ2-3, is KAGVTQTPRYLIKTRGQQVTLSCSPISGHRSVSWYQQTPGQGLQFLFEYFSETQRNKGNFPGRFSGRQFSNSRSEMNVSTLELGDSALYLCASSLGFSGRADTQYFGPGTRLTVL.

The CDR3 region is CASSPTGGPLLSYEQYF. The CDR3 DNA reads TGTGCCAGCAGCCCGACAGGAGGACCGCTATTATCCTACGAGCAGTACTTC. The rearrangement joins TRBV5-6 to TRBJ2-7; maybe TRBD1 (6 bases). V shed 4 bases and J shed 1 base, with 21 bases lying between them. Germline V lookup: CDR1 SGHDT, CDR2 YYEEEE. This CDR3 has 17 residues.

The chain combines TRBV7-2 with TRBJ1-4; D unclear. Looked up from germline, CDR1 is SGHTA and CDR2 is FQGNSA. The CDR3 spans 13 residues. The ends were cut back, 1 base at V and 7 bases at J, with 7 bases in the middle. The CDR3 bases are TGTGCCAGCAGCTTAGTTTACGGTGAAAAACTGTTTTTT. Its protein product is CASSLVYGEKLFF.

The chain uses TRBV9 and TRBJ2-7; 8 bases align to TRBD2. V trimming: 4 bases; J trimming: 7 bases; junction bases outside the gene matches: 16. Germline loops: CDR1 SGDLS, CDR2 YYNGEE. The CDR3 sequence is 16 residues long. CDR3 sequence: CASSKRGGAGVGEQYF. CDR3 in DNA: TGTGCCAGCAGCAAAAGGGGAGGAGCGGGAGTGGGGGAGCAGTACTTC.

The CDR3 nucleotides are TGTGCCAGCTCACCACAGCAGGGGACCTATGCCATCTTGGATACGCAGTATTTT. Translation: CASSPQQGTYAILDTQYF. This chain links TRBV18 with TRBJ2-3; a possible D gene is TRBD1 (6 bases). Per germline, CDR1 KGHSH and CDR2 LQKENI. CDR3 length equals 18 residues. Trimming took off 1 base at V and 6 bases at J, with 23 bases between the two ends.

V is TRBV6-5 and J is TRBJ2-7; D is undetermined. V lost 6 bases, J lost 7 bases, and 16 bases lay in between. Germline V gene lookup returns CDR1 MNHEY and CDR2 SVGAGI. The CDR3 consists of 13 residues. The CDR3 loop reads CASRISGSREQYF. For the CDR3, the DNA is TGTGCCAGCAGGATCTCGGGCTCCCGGGAGCAGTACTTC.

The chain has TRBV7-2 and TRBJ1-1, with D perhaps TRBD1 (5 bases). This CDR3 is built from 14 residues. V shed 3 bases and J shed 1 base, with 9 bases lying between them. The germline V gene encodes CDR1 SGHTA and CDR2 FQGNSA. For the CDR3, the DNA is TGTGCCAGCAGCTTTTTTCAGGGGAACACTGAAGCTTTCTTT. It encodes CASSFFQGNTEAFF.

The rearrangement joins TRBV6-6 to TRBJ1-2; 7 bases are a match to TRBD1. The CDR3 runs to 15 residues. Germline-derived CDR1 and CDR2 are MNHNY and SVGAGI (reference sequence). After removal of 4 bases from V and 2 bases from J, the junction contained 7 bases not matched to a gene. This CDR3 is CASSLTGVDNYGYTF. DNA of the CDR3: TGTGCCAGCAGTTTAACAGGGGTCGACAACTATGGCTACACCTTC.

The CDR3 protein is CSVRGRAQYPNYGYTF. The CDR3 DNA is TGCAGCGTGCGCGGCCGGGCCCAGTACCCCAACTATGGCTACACCTTC. The genes are TRBV29-1 and TRBJ1-2; D remains unclear. V was trimmed by 6 bases and J by 2 bases, leaving 22 bases between them. The CDR3 spans 16 residues. Looked up from germline, CDR1 is SQVTM and CDR2 is ANQGSEA.

The V gene is TRBV28, the J gene TRBJ1-2; D remains ambiguous. V gave up 2 bases and J gave up 8 bases, with 9 bases separating them. Germline V CDR1 and CDR2: MDHEN, SYDVKM. There are 12 residues in the CDR3. The chain's CDR3 is CASSLVTSGYTF. The CDR3, as DNA: TGTGCCAGCAGTTTAGTAACGTCCGGCTACACCTTC.

This clone was seen once. The rearrangement joins TRBV7-9 to TRBJ2-3, with unresolved D. Germline V gene lookup returns CDR1 SEHNR and CDR2 FQNEAQ (reference sequence). The CDR3 length is 15 residues. Trimming removed 6 bases at V and 6 bases at J, with 19 bases between. The chain's CDR3 is CASSYPNSRADTQYF. In DNA form, the CDR3 reads TGTGCCAGCAGTTATCCAAACTCTAGGGCCGATACGCAGTATTTT. Full variable domain (outside the CDR3, taken from reference TRBV7-9 and TRBJ2-3): DTGVSQNPRHKITKRGQNVTFRCDPISEHNRLYWYRQTLGQGPEFLTYFQNEAQLEKSRLLSDRFSAERPKGSFSTLEIQRTEQGDSAMYLCASSYPNSRADTQYFGPGTRLTVL.

The gene calls are TRBV5-1 and TRBJ2-2, with 7 bases fitting TRBD1. Trimming cost V 4 bases and J 5 bases; bases outside gene matches: 11. CDR3 size: 16 residues. The germline gives CDR1 SGHRS, CDR2 YFSETQ. In nucleotides, the CDR3 is TGCGCCAGCAGCGATAGAAAGGGGGCGAGGACCGGGGAGCTGTTTTTT. Amino acids: CASSDRKGARTGELFF.

This chain connects TRBV4-3 to TRBJ2-3; 9 nucleotides align to TRBD2. This CDR3 region has 16 residues. Germline values: CDR1 LGHNA, CDR2 YSLEER. V gave up 2 bases and J gave up 8 bases; unmatched junction bases: 11. CDR3 region: CASSQSWREGPGTQYF. In nucleotides, the CDR3 is TGCGCCAGCAGCCAAAGCTGGCGGGAGGGCCCCGGTACGCAGTATTTT.

V usage is TRBV2 and J usage is TRBJ2-7; 7 bases agree with TRBD1. The CDR3 sequence is 12 residues long. After removal of 6 bases from V and 9 bases from J, the junction contained 8 bases not matched to a gene. The germline V gene has CDR1 SNHLY and CDR2 FYNNEI. The CDR3 loop reads CASSGTVLGQYF. Written as DNA, the CDR3 is TGTGCCAGCAGCGGGACAGTCTTAGGGCAGTACTTC.

The J gene is TRBJ2-7, the V gene TRBV6-6; D possibly uses TRBD1 or TRBD2 (5 bases each). V gave up 8 bases and J gave up 7 bases, with 15 bases separating them. CDR1 is MNHNY and CDR2 is SVGAGI in the germline V gene (reference sequence). The CDR3 length is 12 residues. This CDR3 reads CASAGTVEEQYF. In DNA, the CDR3 is TGTGCCAGCGCAGGGACGGTGGAAGAGCAGTACTTC.

This chain connects TRBV19 to TRBJ1-5, with D tentatively TRBD1 (6 bases). The ends were cut back, 6 bases at V and 5 bases at J, with 23 bases in the middle. In germline, CDR1 is LNHDA, CDR2 SQIVND (reference sequence). This CDR3 comprises 17 residues. The CDR3 protein is CASSPSRGREGDQPQHF. In DNA form, the CDR3 reads TGTGCCAGTAGCCCCTCTAGGGGGAGGGAGGGAGATCAGCCCCAGCATTTT.

V and J are TRBV2 and TRBJ2-7; TRBD1 might be the D (6 bases). The CDR3 totals 13 residues. Trimming stripped 7 bases from V and 3 bases from J, with 13 bases between. Germline CDR1 SNHLY, CDR2 FYNNEI. The CDR3 DNA reads as TGTGCCAGCACCCAGGGACACATCTACGAGCAGTACTTC. It is translated as CASTQGHIYEQYF.

V and J are TRBV9 and TRBJ2-7, with no clear D. Germline CDR1 and CDR2: SGDLS and YYNGEE. The CDR3 is made up of 13 amino acids. Trimming took off 0 bases at V and 1 base at J, with 5 bases between the two ends. CDR3 in amino acids: CASSVEDSYEQYF. The CDR3 DNA reads TGTGCCAGCAGCGTAGAGGATTCCTACGAGCAGTACTTC.

Note on this clone: The sample has other DNA sequences that encode this CDR3 too. The rearrangement links TRBV7-3 to TRBJ1-1; TRBD1 is a possible D gene (6 bases). Trimming cost V 5 bases and J 3 bases, with 13 bases left between them. Germline CDR1 reads SGHTA; CDR2 reads FQGTGA. The CDR3 length is 14 residues. The CDR3 DNA reads as TGTGCCAGCAGCCTACAGGGTTCGGACACTGAAGCTTTCTTT. This gives the protein CASSLQGSDTEAFF.

The genes are TRBV27 and TRBJ1-5; the D is unclear. This CDR3 spans 12 amino acids. In germline, CDR1 is MNHEY, CDR2 SMNVEV (reference sequence). The V end lost 6 bases, the J end lost 11 bases, and 14 bases lay between the germline ends. The CDR3 DNA is TGTGCCAGCAGGACCATCTGGGGTGCCCAGCATTTT. It translates to CASRTIWGAQHF.

In its sample, this clone was seen once. In DNA, the CDR3 is TGCGCCAGCAGTGAGTCGGTAGAGTACAATGAGCAGTTCTTC. Protein sequence: CASSESVEYNEQFF. This chain joins TRBV10-1 and TRBJ2-1; D is unclear. The germline V and J ends were trimmed by 0 bases and 4 bases, with 7 bases remaining between them. Germline V CDR1 and CDR2: WNHNN, SYGVQD (reference sequence). CDR3 size: 14 residues.